This T cell receptor beta chain was recovered during a study of cytomegalovirus exposure and HLA in healthy donors. On the study more broadly: A later analysis reported the same platform for the 100 to 150 validation repertoires and the approximately 720 first-cohort repertoires. Notes on the study in general: Most TCRs appeared rarely, but some public TCRs recurred in many donors. The study listed 150 to 200 cytomegalovirus-associated TCR beta chains.

The assay was immunoSEQ multiplex PCR, and TCRdb's table has in-frame clones only and misses some. The table shows about 63,000 clones, with more than 80% occurring only once. The donors were part of the validation cohort of roughly 110 subjects. That cohort was separate from the first cohort, which comprised 500 to 850 subjects. This clone appeared a few times. The antigen remains undetermined. CDR3 length equals 14 residues. Trimming removed 3 bases from V and 1 base from J, with 10 bases in between. Germline V gene data show CDR1 as SNHLY and CDR2 as FYNNEI. The sequence was collected from a woman aged 18 to 35 in good health and CMV-seronegative. The sample comprised PBMCs. The V and J genes are TRBV2 and TRBJ2-7; maybe TRBD2 (5 bases). The CDR3 loop reads CASSEGGFSYEQYF. The CDR3 DNA is TGTGCCAGCAGTGAGGGCGGGTTTTCCTACGAGCAGTACTTC.